What follows is one T cell receptor (beta chain) and its context. These data are taken from a study of blood T cell repertoires in COVID-19. On the study more broadly: From the United States, Italy and Spain came samples of acute and convalescent COVID-19. PBMCs, B-cell-depleted T cells, or T cells were the source of the cDNA or gDNA that made up the material.

Per the original data handling: Using reference gene primer amplification, nucleated cell counts were estimated. Method: immunoSEQ multiplex PCR; TCRdb's copy keeps in-frame clones and lacks some. That table supplies the V and J calls and clone size; D and trimming were determined from the DNA. The data show around 270,000 clones, around 86% seen once. This CDR3 is 13 amino acids long. V lost 7 bases to trimming and J lost 0 bases, with 10 bases between them. Germline CDR1 and CDR2: SNHLY and FYNNEI. The J gene is TRBJ2-7, the V gene TRBV2; the D gene is possibly TRBD2 (5 bases). The sequence came from a man aged 35 to 55 who had recovered from COVID-19. The material sequenced was peripheral blood. The CDR3 loop is CASTSGSSYEQYF. Written as DNA, the CDR3 is TGTGCCAGCACCTCGGGGTCCTCCTACGAGCAGTACTTC.